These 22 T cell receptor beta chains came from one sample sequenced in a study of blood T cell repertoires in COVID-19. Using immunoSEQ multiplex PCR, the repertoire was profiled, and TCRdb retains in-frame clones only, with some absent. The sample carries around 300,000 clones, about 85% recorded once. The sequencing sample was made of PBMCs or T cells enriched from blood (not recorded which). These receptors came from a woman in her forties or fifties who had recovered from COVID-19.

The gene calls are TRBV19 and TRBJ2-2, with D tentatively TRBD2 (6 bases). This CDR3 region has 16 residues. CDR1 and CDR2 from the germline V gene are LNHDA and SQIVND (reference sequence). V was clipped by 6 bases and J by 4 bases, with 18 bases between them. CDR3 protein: CASSAGPRGFTGELFF. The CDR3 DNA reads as TGTGCCAGTAGCGCCGGGCCCCGGGGGTTCACCGGGGAGCTGTTTTTT.

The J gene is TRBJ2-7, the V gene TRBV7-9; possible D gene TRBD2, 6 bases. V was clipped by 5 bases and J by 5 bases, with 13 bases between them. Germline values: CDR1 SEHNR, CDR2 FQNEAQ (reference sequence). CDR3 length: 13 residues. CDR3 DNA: TGTGCCAGCAGCATTAGGGGACTCGACGAGCAGTACTTC. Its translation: CASSIRGLDEQYF.

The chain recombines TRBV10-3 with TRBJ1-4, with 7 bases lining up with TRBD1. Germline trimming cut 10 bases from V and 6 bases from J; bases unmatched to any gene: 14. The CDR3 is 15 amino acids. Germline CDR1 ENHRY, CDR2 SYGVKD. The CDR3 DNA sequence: TGTGCCACCAATGCCAACTCCGGGACAGATGAAAAACTGTTTTTT. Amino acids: CATNANSGTDEKLFF.

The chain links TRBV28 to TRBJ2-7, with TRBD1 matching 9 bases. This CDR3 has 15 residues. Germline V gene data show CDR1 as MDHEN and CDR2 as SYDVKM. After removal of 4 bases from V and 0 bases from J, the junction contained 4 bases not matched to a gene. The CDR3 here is CASSSPGQGSYEQYF. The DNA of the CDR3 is TGTGCCAGCAGTTCTCCGGGACAGGGCTCCTACGAGCAGTACTTC.

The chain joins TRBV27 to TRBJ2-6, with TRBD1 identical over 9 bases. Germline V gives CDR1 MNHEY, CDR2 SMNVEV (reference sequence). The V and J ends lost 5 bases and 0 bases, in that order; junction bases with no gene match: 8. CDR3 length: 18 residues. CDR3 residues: CASSLTGTGLSGANVLTF. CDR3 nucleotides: TGTGCCAGCAGTCTTACCGGGACAGGGCTCTCTGGGGCCAACGTCCTGACTTTC. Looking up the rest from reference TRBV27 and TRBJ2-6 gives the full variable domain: EAQVTQNPRYLITVTGKKLTVTCSQNMNHEYMSWYRQDPGLGLRQIYYSMNVEVTDKGDVPEGYKVSRKEKRNFPLILESPSPNQTSLYFCASSLTGTGLSGANVLTFGAGSRLTVL.

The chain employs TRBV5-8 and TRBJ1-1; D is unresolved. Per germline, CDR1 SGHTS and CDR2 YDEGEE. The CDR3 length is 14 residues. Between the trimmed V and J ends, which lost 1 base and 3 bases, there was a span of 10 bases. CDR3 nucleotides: TGTGCCAGCAGCTTGAGCGAAGTCCACACTGAAGCTTTCTTT. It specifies CASSLSEVHTEAFF. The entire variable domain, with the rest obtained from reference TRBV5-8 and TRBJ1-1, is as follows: EAGVTQSPTHLIKTRGQQATLRCSPISGHTSVYWYQQALGLGLQFLLWYDEGEERNRGNFPPRFSGRQFPNYSSELNVNALELEDSALYLCASSLSEVHTEAFFGQGTRLTVV.

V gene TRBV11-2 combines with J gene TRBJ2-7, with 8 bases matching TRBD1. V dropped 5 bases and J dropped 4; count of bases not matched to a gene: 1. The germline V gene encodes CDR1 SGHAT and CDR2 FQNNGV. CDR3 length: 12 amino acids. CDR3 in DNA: TGTGCCAGCAGCCGGACAGGGTACGAGCAGTACTTC. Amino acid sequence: CASSRTGYEQYF.

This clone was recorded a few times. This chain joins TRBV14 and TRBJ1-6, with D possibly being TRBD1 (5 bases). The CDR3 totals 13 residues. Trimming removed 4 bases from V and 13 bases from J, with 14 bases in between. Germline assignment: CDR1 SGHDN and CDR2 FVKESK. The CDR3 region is CASSPRGRGPLHF. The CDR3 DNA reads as TGTGCCAGCAGCCCTCGGGGGAGAGGGCCCCTCCACTTT.

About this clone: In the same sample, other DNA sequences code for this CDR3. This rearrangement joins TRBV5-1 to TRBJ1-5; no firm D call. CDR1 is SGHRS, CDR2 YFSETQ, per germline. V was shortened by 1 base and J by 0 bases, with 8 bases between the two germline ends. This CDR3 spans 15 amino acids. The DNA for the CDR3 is TGCGCCAGCAGCTTGCTAGGAGATAGCAATCAGCCCCAGCATTTT. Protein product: CASSLLGDSNQPQHF.

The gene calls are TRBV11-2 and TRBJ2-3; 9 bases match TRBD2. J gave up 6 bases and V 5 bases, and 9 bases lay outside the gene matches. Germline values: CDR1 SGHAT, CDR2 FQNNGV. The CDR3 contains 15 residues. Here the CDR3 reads CASSLNSGGFDTQYF. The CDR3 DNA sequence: TGTGCCAGCAGCCTTAATAGCGGGGGCTTCGATACGCAGTATTTT.

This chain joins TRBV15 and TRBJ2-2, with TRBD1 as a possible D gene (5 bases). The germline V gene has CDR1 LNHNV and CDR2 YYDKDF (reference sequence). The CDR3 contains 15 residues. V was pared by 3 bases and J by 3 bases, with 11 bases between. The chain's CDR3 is CATSRSRADTGELFF. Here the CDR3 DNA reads TGTGCCACCAGCAGGTCCAGGGCGGACACCGGGGAGCTGTTTTTT.

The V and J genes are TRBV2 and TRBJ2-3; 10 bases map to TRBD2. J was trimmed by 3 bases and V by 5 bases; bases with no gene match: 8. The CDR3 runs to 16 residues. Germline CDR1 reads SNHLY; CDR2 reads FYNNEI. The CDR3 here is CASSRASGSATDTQYF. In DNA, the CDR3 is TGTGCCAGCAGTCGAGCTAGCGGGAGTGCGACAGATACGCAGTATTTT.

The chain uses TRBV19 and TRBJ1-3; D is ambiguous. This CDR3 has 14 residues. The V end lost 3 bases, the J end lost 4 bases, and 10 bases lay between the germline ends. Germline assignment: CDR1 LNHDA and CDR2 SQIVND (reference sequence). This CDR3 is CASSIQKSGNTIYF. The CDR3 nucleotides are TGTGCCAGTAGTATCCAAAAATCCGGAAACACCATATATTTT.

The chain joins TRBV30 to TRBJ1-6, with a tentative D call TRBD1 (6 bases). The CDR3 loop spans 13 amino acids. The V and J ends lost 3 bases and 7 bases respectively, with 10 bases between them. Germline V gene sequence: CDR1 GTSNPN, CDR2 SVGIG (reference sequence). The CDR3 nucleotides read TGTGCCTGGAGCGGGACACTAAATTCACCCCTCCACTTT. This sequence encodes CAWSGTLNSPLHF.

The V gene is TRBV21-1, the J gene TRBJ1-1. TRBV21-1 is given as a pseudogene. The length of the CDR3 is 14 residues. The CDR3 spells CAINPGGKNTEAFF. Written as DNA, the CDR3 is TGTGCCATCAACCCCGGGGGAAAGAACACTGAAGCTTTCTTT.

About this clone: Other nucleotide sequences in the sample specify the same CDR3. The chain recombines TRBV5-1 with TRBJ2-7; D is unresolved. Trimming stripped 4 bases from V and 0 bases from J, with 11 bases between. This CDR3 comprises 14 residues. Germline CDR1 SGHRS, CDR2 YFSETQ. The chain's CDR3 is CASSTNSGSYEQYF. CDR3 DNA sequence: TGCGCCAGCAGCACAAACAGTGGCTCCTACGAGCAGTACTTC. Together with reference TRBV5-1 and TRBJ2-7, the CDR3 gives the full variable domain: KAGVTQTPRYLIKTRGQQVTLSCSPISGHRSVSWYQQTPGQGLQFLFEYFSETQRNKGNFPGRFSGRQFSNSRSEMNVSTLELGDSALYLCASSTNSGSYEQYFGPGTRLTVT.

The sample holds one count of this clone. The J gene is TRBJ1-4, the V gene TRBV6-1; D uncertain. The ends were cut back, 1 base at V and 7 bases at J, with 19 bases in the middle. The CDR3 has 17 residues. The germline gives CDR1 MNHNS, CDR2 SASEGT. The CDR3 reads CASSEVRRWRGGEKLFF. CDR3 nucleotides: TGTGCCAGCAGTGAAGTGAGGAGGTGGCGCGGTGGTGAAAAACTGTTTTTT.

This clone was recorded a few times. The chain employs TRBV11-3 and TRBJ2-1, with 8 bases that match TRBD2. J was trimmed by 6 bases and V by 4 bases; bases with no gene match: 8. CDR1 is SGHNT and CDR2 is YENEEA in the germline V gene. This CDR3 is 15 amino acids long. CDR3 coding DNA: TGTGCCAGCAGCTCCAGGGGAAGCGGGGGCAATGAGCAGTTCTTC. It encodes CASSSRGSGGNEQFF.

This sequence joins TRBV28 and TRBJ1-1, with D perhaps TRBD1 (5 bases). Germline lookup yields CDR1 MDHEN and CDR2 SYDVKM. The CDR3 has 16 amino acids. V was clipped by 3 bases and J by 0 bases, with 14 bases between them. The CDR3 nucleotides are TGTGCCAGCAGTTTCGTCCAGGGCGACATGAACACTGAAGCTTTCTTT. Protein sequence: CASSFVQGDMNTEAFF.

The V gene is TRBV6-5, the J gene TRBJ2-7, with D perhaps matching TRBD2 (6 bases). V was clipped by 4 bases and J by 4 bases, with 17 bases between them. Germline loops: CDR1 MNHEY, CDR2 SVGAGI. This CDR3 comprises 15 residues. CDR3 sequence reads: CASSSRRLEQYEQYF. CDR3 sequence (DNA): TGTGCCAGCAGTTCCCGAAGACTAGAACAATACGAGCAGTACTTC.

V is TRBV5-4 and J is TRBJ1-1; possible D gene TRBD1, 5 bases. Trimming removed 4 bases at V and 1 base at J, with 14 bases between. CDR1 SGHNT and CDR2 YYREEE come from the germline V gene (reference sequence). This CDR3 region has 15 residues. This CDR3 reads CASSRPQGPNTEAFF. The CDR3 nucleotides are TGTGCCAGCAGCCGCCCCCAGGGCCCGAACACTGAAGCTTTCTTT.

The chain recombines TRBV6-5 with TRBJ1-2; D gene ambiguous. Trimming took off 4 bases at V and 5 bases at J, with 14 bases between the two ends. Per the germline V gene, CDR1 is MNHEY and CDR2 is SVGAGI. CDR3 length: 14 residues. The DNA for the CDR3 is TGTGCCAGCAGTTCGACTGCGTCGGGATATGGCTACACCTTC. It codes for CASSSTASGYGYTF.